Listed here are 2 T cell receptor beta chains from one sample, sequenced in a study of radiation and T cells in renal cell carcinoma. Time point reported: baseline pretreatment blood. The treatment here: 15 Gy SBRT to primary tumor, nephrectomy 4 weeks later. TCRdb's copy holds only in-frame clones and misses some; the assay was immunoSEQ multiplex PCR. The data contain some 140,000 clones, roughly 84% of them singletons. The sample in question was blood, obtained from a patient whose treatment included radiotherapy and nephrectomy. These TCRs come from a woman aged 45-60 years with renal cell carcinoma.

The chain uses TRBV6-1 and TRBJ1-1; no firm D call. The ends were cut back, 4 bases at V and 1 base at J, with 10 bases in the middle. From germline, CDR1 is MNHNS and CDR2 SASEGT. There are 14 residues in the CDR3. The CDR3 loop reads CASSASGPNTEAFF. CDR3 DNA: TGTGCCAGCAGTGCCAGCGGGCCGAACACTGAAGCTTTCTTT.

Turning to this clone: This sample includes further DNA sequences coding for the same CDR3. The rearrangement uses TRBV14 and TRBJ1-1; tentative D call: TRBD1 (5 bases). The CDR3 consists of 15 residues. Trimming removed 2 bases at V and 0 bases at J, with 10 bases between. CDR1 SGHDN and CDR2 FVKESK come from the germline V gene. In nucleotides, the CDR3 is TGTGCCAGCAGCCAATTAACAGGAGTGAACACTGAAGCTTTCTTT. This gives the protein CASSQLTGVNTEAFF.